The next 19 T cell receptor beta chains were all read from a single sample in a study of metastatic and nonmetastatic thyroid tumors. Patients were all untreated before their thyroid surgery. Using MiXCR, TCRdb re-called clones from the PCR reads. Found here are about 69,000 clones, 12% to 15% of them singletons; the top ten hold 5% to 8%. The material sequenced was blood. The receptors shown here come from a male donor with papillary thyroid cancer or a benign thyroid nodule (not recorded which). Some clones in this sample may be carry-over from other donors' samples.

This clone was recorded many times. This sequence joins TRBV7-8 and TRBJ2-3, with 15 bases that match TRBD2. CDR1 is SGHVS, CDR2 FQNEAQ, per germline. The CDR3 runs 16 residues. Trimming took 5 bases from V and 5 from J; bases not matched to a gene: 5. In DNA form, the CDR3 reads TGTGCCAGCAGCCCGAGGGGACTAGCGGGAGGAGATACGCAGTATTTT. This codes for CASSPRGLAGGDTQYF. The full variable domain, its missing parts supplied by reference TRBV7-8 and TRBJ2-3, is GAGVSQSPRYKVAKRGQDVALRCDPISGHVSLFWYQQALGQGPEFLTYFQNEAQLDKSGLPSDRFFAERPEGSVSTLKIQRTQQEDSAVYLCASSPRGLAGGDTQYFGPGTRLTVL.

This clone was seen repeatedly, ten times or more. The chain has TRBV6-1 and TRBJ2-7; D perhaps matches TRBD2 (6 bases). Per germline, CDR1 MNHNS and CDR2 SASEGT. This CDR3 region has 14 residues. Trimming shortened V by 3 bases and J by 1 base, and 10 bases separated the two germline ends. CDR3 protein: CASSDETSSYEQYV. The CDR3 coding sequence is TGTGCCAGCAGTGATGAGACTAGTTCCTACGAGCAGTACGTC.

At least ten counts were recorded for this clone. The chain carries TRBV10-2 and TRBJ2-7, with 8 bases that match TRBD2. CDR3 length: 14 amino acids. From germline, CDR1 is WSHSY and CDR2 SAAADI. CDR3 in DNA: TGCGCCAGCAGTGAGTCCGGGAGGGCCTATGAGCAGTACGTC. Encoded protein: CASSESGRAYEQYV.

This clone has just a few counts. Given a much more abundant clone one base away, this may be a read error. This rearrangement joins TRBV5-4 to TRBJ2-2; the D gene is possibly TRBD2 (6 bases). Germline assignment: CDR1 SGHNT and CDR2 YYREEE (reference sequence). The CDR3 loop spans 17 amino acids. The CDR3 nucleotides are TGTGCCAGCAGCTTTGTTTTGGGGGGAGCCGACACCGTGGAGCTGTTTTTT. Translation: CASSFVLGGADTVELFF.

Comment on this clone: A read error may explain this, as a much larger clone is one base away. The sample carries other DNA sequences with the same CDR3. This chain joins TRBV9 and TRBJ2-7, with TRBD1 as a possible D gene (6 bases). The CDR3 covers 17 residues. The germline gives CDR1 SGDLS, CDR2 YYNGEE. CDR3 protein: CASSVLHRVTCGYEQYV. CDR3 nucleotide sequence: TGCGCCAGCAGCGTATTACACAGGGTTACGTGTGGCTACGAGCAGTACGTC.

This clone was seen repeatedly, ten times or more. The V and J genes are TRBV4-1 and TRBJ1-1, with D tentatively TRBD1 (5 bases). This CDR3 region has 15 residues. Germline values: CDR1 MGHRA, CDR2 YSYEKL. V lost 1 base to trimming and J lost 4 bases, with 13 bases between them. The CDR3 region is CASSQVTQGRTEAFF. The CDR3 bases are TGCGCCAGCAGCCAAGTTACTCAGGGTCGCACTGAAGCTTTCTTT.

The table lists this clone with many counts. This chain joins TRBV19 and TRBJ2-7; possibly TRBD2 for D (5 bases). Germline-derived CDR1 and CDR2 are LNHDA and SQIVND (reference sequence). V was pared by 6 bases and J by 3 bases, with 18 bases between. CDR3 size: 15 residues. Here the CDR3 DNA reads TGTGCCAGTAGCGCCCGACGTCGGGGTCTCTACGAGCAGTACTTC. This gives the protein CASSARRRGLYEQYF. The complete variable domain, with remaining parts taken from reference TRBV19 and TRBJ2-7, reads DGGITQSPKYLFRKEGQNVTLSCEQNLNHDAMYWYRQDPGQGLRLIYYSQIVNDFQKGDIAEGYSVSREKKESFPLTVTSAQKNPTAFYLCASSARRRGLYEQYFGPGTRLTVT.

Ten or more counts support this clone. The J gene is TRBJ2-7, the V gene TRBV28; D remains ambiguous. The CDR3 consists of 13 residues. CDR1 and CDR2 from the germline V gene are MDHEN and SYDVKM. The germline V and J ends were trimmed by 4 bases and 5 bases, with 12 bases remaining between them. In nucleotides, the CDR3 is TGTGCCAGCAGTTACCAATCGAGCAACGAGCAGTACTTC. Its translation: CASSYQSSNEQYF.

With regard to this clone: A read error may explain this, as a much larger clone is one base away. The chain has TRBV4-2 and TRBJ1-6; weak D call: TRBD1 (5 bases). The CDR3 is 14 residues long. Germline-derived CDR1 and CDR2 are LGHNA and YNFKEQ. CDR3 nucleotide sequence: TGTGCCAGCAGCCAAGAACAGGATCGTTCACTCCTCCACTTT. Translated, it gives CASSQEQDRSLLHF.

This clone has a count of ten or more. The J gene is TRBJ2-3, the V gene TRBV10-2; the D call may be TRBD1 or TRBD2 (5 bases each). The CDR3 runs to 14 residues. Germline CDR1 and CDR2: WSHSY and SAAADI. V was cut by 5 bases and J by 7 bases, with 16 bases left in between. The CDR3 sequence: CASSSGTSSNTQYF. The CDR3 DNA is TGCGCCAGCAGTTCCGGGACCTCCTCGAATACGCAGTATTTT.

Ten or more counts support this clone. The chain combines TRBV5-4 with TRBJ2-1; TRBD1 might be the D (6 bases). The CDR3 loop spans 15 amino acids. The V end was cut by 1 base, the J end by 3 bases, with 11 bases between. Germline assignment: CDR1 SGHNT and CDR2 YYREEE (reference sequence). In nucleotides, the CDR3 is TGTGCCAGCAGCTTGAATAGGGACATCTACAATGAGCAGTTCTTC. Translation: CASSLNRDIYNEQFF.

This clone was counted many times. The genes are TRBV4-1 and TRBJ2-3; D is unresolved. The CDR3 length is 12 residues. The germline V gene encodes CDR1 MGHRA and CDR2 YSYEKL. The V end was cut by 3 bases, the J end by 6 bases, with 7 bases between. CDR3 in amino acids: CASSHIFDTQYF. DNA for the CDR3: TGCGCCAGCAGCCACATCTTTGATACGCAGTATTTT.

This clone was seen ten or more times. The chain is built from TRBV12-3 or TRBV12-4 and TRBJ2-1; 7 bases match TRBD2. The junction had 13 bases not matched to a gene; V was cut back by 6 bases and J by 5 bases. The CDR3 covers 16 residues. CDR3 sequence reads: CASSEPGLTGDNEQFF. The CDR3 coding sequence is TGTGCCAGCAGCGAACCGGGACTAACGGGAGACAATGAGCAGTTCTTC.

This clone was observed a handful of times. The CDR3 here is CASIPHAGTSGTAYNEQFF. The CDR3, as DNA: TGTGCCAGCATTCCCCACGCTGGGACTAGCGGTACGGCCTACAATGAGCAGTTCTTC. The chain links TRBV28 to TRBJ2-1; 11 nucleotides line up with TRBD2. J gave up 2 bases and V 7 bases, and 16 bases lay outside the gene matches. From germline, CDR1 is MDHEN and CDR2 SYDVKM. CDR3 length: 19 amino acids.

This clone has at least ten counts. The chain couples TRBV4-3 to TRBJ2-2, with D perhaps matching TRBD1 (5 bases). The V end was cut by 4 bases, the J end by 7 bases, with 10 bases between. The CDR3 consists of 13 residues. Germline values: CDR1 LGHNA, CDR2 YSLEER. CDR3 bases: TGCGCCAGCAGCCTTACAGGCTACGGGGAGCTGTTTTTT. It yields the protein CASSLTGYGELFF.

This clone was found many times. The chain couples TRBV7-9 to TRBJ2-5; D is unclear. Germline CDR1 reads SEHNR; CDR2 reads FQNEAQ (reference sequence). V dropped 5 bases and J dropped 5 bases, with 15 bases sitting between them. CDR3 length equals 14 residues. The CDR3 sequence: CASSLSLAEETQYF. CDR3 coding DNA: TGTGCCAGCAGCCTCTCTCTGGCGGAGGAGACCCAGTACTTC.

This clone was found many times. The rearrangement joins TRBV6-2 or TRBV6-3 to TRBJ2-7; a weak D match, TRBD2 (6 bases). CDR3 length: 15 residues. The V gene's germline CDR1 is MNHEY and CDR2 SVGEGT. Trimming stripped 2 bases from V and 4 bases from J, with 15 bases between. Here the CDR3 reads CASSYAREFVYEQYF. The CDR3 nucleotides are TGTGCCAGCAGTTACGCCCGGGAGTTTGTTTACGAGCAGTACTTC.

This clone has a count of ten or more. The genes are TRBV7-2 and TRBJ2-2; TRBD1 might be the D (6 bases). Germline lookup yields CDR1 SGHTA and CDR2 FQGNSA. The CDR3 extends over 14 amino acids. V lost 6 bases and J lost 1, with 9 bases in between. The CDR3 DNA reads TGTGCCAGCAGATCACAGGGGAACACCGGGGAGCTGTTTTTT. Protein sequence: CASRSQGNTGELFF. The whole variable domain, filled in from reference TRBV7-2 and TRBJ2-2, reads GAGVSQSPSNKVTEKGKDVELRCDPISGHTALYWYRQSLGQGLEFLIYFQGNSAPDKSGLPSDRFSAERTGGSVSTLTIQRTQQEDSAVYLCASRSQGNTGELFFGEGSRLTVL.

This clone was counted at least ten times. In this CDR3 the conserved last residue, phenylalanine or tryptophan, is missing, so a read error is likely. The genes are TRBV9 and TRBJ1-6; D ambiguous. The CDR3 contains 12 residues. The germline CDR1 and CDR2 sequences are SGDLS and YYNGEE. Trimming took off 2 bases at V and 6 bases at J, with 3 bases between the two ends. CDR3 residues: CASSVSNSPLHL. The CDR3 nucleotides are TGTGCCAGCAGCGTCTCTAATTCACCCCTCCACCTT.